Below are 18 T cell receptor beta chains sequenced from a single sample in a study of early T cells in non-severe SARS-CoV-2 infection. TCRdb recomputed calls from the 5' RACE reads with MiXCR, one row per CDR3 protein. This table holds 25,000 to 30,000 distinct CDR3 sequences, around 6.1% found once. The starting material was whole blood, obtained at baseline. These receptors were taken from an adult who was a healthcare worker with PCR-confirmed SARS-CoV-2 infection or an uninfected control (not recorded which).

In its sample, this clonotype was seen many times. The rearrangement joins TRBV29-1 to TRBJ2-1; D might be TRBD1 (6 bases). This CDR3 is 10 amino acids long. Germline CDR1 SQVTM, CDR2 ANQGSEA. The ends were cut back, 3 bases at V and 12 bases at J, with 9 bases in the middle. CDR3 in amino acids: CSVDSGVQFF. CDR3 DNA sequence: TGCAGCGTTGATTCAGGGGTGCAGTTCTTC.

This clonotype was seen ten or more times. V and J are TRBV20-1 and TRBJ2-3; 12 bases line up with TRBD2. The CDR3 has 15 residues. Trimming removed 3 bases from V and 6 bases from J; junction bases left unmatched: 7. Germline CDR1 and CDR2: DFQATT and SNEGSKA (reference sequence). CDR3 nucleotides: TGCAGTGCTAGCCGGACTAGCGGGGCGGCGGATACGCAGTATTTT. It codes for CSASRTSGAADTQYF.

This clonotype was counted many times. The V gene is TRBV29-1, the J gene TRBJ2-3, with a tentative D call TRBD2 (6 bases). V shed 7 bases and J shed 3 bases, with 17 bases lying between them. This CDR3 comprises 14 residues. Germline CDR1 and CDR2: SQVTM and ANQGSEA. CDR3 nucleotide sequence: TGCAGCGCCCTCGGGCGGGACCTGACAGATACGCAGTATTTT. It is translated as CSALGRDLTDTQYF.

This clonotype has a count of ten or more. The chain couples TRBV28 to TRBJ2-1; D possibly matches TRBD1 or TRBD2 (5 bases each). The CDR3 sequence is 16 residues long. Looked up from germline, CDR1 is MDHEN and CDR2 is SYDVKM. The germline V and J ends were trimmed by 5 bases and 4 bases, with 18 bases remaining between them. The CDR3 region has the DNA TGTGCCAGCAGTCCCTTCGGGACCACAAAATACAATGAGCAGTTCTTC. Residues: CASSPFGTTKYNEQFF.

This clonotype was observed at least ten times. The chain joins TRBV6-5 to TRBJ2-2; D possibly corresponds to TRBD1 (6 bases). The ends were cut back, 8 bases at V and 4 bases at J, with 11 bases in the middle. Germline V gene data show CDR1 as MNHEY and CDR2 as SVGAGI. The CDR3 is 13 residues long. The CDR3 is CASVKGVTGELFF. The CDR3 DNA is TGTGCCAGCGTCAAGGGGGTCACCGGGGAGCTGTTTTTT.

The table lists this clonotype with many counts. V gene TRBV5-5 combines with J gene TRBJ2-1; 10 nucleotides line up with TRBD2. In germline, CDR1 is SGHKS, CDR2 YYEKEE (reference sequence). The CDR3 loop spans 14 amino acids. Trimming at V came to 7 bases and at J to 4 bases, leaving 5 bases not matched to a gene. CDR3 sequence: CASHGLAAYNEQFF. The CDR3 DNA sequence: TGTGCCAGCCATGGACTAGCGGCATACAATGAGCAGTTCTTC.

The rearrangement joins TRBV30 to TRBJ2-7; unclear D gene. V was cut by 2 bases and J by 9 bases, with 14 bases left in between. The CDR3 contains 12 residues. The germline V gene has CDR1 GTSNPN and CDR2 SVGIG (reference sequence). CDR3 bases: TGTGCCTGGAGTTCCGGCGCCTACCGGCAGTACTTC. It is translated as CAWSSGAYRQYF.

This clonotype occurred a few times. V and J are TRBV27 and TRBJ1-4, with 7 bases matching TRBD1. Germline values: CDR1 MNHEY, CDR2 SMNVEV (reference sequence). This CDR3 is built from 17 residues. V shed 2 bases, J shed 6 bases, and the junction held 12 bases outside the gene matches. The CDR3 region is CASSLRGQPGTDEKLFF. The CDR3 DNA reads TGTGCCAGCAGTTTACGAGGGCAACCCGGGACAGATGAAAAACTGTTTTTT.

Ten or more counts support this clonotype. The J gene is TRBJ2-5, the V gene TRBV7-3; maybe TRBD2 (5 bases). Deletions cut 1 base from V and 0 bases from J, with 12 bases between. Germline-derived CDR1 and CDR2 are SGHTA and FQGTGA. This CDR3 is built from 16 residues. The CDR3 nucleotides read TGTGCCAGCAGCTTAAAGGCGAGGGAGTACCAAGAGACCCAGTACTTC. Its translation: CASSLKAREYQETQYF.

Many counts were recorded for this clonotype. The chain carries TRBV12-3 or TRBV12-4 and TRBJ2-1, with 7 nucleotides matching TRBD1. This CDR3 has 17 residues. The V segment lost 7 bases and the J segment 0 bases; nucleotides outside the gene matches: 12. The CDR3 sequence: CASNTAGAGGSYNEQFF. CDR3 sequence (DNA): TGTGCCAGCAACACCGCTGGGGCAGGGGGCTCCTACAATGAGCAGTTCTTC.

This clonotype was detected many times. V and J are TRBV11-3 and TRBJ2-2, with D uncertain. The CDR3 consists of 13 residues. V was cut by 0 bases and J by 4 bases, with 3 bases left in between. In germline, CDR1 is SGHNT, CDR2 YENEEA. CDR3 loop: CASSLDVTGELFF. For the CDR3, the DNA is TGTGCCAGCAGCTTAGATGTCACCGGGGAGCTGTTTTTT.

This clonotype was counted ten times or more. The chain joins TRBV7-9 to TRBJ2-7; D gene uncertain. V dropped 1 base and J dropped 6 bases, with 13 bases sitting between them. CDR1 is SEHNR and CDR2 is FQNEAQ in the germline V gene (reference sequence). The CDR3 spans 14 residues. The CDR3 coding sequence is TGTGCCAGCAGCTTAGACCTTGGCCACCGCGAGCAGTACTTC. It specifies CASSLDLGHREQYF.

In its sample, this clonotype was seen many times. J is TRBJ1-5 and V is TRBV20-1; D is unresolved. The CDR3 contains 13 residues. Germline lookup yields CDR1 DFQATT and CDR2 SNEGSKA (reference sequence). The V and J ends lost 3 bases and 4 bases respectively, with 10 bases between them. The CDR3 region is CSASLSENQPQHF. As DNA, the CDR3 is TGCAGTGCTAGTTTGTCCGAGAATCAGCCCCAGCATTTT.

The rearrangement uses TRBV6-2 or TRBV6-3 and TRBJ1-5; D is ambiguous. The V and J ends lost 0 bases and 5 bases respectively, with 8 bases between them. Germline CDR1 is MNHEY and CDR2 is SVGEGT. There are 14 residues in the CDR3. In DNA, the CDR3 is TGTGCCAGCAGTTACTCGAATGAGTATCAGCCCCAGCATTTT. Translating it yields CASSYSNEYQPQHF.

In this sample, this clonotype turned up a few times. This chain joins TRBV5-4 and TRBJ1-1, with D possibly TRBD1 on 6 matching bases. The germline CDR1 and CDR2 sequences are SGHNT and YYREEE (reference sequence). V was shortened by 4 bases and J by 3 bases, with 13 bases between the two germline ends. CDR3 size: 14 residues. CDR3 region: CASSPGQDHTEAFF. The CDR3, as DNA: TGTGCCAGCAGCCCGGGACAAGACCACACTGAAGCTTTCTTT.

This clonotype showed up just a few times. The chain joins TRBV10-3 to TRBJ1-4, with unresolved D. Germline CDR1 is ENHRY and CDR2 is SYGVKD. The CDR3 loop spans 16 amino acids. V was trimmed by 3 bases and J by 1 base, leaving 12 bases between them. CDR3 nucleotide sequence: TGTGCCATCAGTGACCAACTCGGGGTAACTAATGAAAAACTGTTTTTT. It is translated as CAISDQLGVTNEKLFF.

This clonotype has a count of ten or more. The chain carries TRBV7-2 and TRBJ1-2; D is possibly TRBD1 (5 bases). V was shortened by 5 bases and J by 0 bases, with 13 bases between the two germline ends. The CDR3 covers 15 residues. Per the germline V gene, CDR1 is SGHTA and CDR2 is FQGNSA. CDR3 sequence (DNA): TGTGCCAGCAGCCTGGGACGGAAGTCTAACTATGGCTACACCTTC. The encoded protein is CASSLGRKSNYGYTF.

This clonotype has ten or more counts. Here the CDR3 DNA reads TGTGCCAGCAGTTCCGCCCAGGACAGGGGCCATGAAGCTTTCTTT. The encoded protein is CASSSAQDRGHEAFF. The chain carries TRBV28 and TRBJ1-1; 9 nucleotides line up with TRBD1. J gave up 7 bases and V 4 bases, and 10 bases lay outside the gene matches. Germline V gives CDR1 MDHEN, CDR2 SYDVKM. The CDR3 has 15 amino acids.